The sequence of this TCR beta chain was determined in a study of cytotoxic CD8 clonotypes in ibrutinib-treated CLL. Study results and limitations: An increase in clonality occurred at ibrutinib response, followed by a return toward baseline at progression.

Regarding this clone: As yet, its antigen is unknown.

Produced via immunoSEQ multiplex PCR; TCRdb's table is partial and in-frame only. The sample includes tens of thousands of clones, 60% to 80% seen only once; the top ten take over 10%. From germline, CDR1 is SGHTA and CDR2 FQGTGA. V gave up 5 bases and J gave up 6 bases; unmatched junction bases: 7. This CDR3 has 15 residues. The receptor was derived from a human donor with chronic lymphocytic leukemia. The sequenced sample was PBMCs, obtained after 12 months of ibrutinib treatment. The V gene is TRBV7-3, the J gene TRBJ2-2, with 9 bases lining up with TRBD1. For the CDR3, the DNA is TGTGCCAGCAGCGGGGAACAGGGGGCTTCCGGGGAGCTGTTTTTT. It is translated as CASSGEQGASGELFF.